The following is a T cell receptor beta chain sequence with its context. Its target antigen remains unknown. Nothing much larger sits one base from this clone, and base qualities are not available. The CDR3 spans 17 residues, from the cysteine through the phenylalanine. Only the CDR3 DNA stays, 51 bases, in frame from base 1. CDR1 and CDR2, per the germline V gene (reference sequence), are LNHDA and SQIVND. Trimming at the junction amounts to 6 bases on V and 1 base on J, and the germline ends lie 19 bases apart. Library creation used the immunoSEQ multiplex PCR assay. Here the immuneACCESS table is served through TCRdb, limited to in-frame sequences with V and J called. Missing clones are a known gap in these copies; in checked studies unresolved V genes cover under half, and the rest lacks a known reason. A total of approximately 100,000 clones appear in this sample, approximately 83% of them only once. The top ten clones comprise around 6.5% of the sample.

The record originates from a study of PD-1 blockade in mismatch repair-deficient tumors (dated by TCRdb to 2016 to 2017). The study in broad terms: Between late 2013 and late 2016, the trial enrolled 86 consecutive patients with more than 10 mismatch repair-deficient cancer types, every one of whom had been previously treated and was progressing. Tumor-associated T cell clones were tracked in the peripheral blood of patients responding to PD-1 blockade by deep sequencing of TCR CDR3 regions. The study at large found these results: Rapid expansion after pembrolizumab followed by contraction, generally before radiologic responses, was shown by tumor-resident clones, which were often undetectable in blood before treatment.

For every enrolled patient, mismatch repair deficiency was confirmed by either polymerase chain reaction or immunohistochemistry. A few patients who responded to pembrolizumab therapy underwent TCR sequencing. In the phase II trial, pembrolizumab PD-1 blockade was tested prospectively in advanced mismatch repair-deficient cancers, no matter which tissue of origin the cancers came from. Peripheral blood T cell samples were collected serially, before PD-1 blockade began and at several time points afterward. Blood sampling times were expressed in weeks after the first pembrolizumab dose. The source material was peripheral blood, sampled roughly 35 weeks after starting pembrolizumab. The receptor was isolated from an adult with mismatch repair-deficient cancer. Recombination connected TRBV19 to TRBJ1-5, and the D gene may be TRBD1, 6 bases matching. The sequenced DNA: TGTGCCAGTAGGGAACAGGGATCCTTCGGAAGCAATCAGCCCCAGCATTTT. This gives the protein CASREQGSFGSNQPQHF.